The 22 T cell receptor beta chains given below trace back to one sample, sequenced in a study of blood T cell repertoires in COVID-19. The protocol was immunoSEQ multiplex PCR, while the TCRdb copy is restricted to in-frame clones and leaves out a portion. Of fewer than 300,000 clones listed, 75% to 90% were seen once; the top ten hold under 3%. Input material: PBMCs or T cells enriched from blood (not recorded which). These TCRs come from a woman aged 45-59 years who had recovered from COVID-19.

The V and J genes are TRBV5-1 and TRBJ2-2, with D tentatively TRBD2 (6 bases). CDR3 size: 15 residues. V lost 4 bases, J lost 7 bases, and 17 bases lay in between. Germline loops: CDR1 SGHRS, CDR2 YFSETQ. CDR3 coding DNA: TGCGCCAGCAGCCCCCTGGGGGAGGCAAACGGGGAGCTGTTTTTT. It specifies CASSPLGEANGELFF.

The CDR3 here is CASSKCTGTSGYEQYF. The CDR3 DNA sequence: TGTGCCAGCAGCAAATGCACCGGGACTAGCGGCTACGAGCAGTACTTC. V is TRBV21-1 and J is TRBJ2-7; the D call TRBD2 from the table was never checked on the DNA. TRBV21-1 is marked as a pseudogene. This CDR3 contains 16 residues.

J is TRBJ1-2 and V is TRBV11-3; tentatively, D is TRBD1 (5 bases). The CDR3 length is 13 residues. V shed 6 bases and J shed 8 bases, with 16 bases lying between them. Germline lookup yields CDR1 SGHNT and CDR2 YENEEA. The CDR3 DNA follows: TGTGCCAGCAGATTATCAGGGAAGGACGGCTACACCTTC. Translation: CASRLSGKDGYTF.

The V and J genes are TRBV28 and TRBJ1-1; possible D gene TRBD1, 5 bases. This CDR3 comprises 13 residues. Germline assignment: CDR1 MDHEN and CDR2 SYDVKM. Deletions cut 2 bases from V and 6 bases from J, with 10 bases between. As DNA, the CDR3 is TGTGCCAGCAGTTTAAGGGGAACGTCTGAAGCTTTCTTT. Protein sequence: CASSLRGTSEAFF.

This clone was seen a handful of times. This chain links TRBV30 with TRBJ1-6; maybe TRBD1 (6 bases). V shed 4 bases and J shed 0 bases, with 10 bases lying between them. The CDR3 has 15 amino acids. From germline, CDR1 is GTSNPN and CDR2 SVGIG (reference sequence). The CDR3 loop is CAWKRGSSYNSPLHF. The CDR3 DNA follows: TGTGCCTGGAAAAGGGGGAGCTCCTATAATTCACCCCTCCACTTT.

The rearrangement links TRBV19 to TRBJ1-2, with D unresolved. Germline CDR1 LNHDA, CDR2 SQIVND (reference sequence). The CDR3 consists of 12 residues. The V end was cut by 5 bases, the J end by 0 bases, with 4 bases between. CDR3 DNA sequence: TGTGCCAGTAGTGGGCCTAACTATGGCTACACCTTC. Translating gives CASSGPNYGYTF.

The V and J genes are TRBV30 and TRBJ2-3; a possible D gene is TRBD2 (6 bases). This CDR3 contains 15 residues. The germline V gene encodes CDR1 GTSNPN and CDR2 SVGIG (reference sequence). V dropped 4 bases and J dropped 0 bases, with 14 bases sitting between them. In DNA form, the CDR3 reads TGTGCCTGGACCCACCAAGGGACTAGCACAGATACGCAGTATTTT. Protein sequence: CAWTHQGTSTDTQYF.

The V gene is TRBV5-1, the J gene TRBJ1-2; D remains ambiguous. The CDR3 covers 14 residues. V was cut by 4 bases and J by 7 bases, with 17 bases left in between. Germline V gene sequence: CDR1 SGHRS, CDR2 YFSETQ. For the CDR3, the DNA is TGCGCCAGCAGCGCGCAAGCGGCCGCGTTTGGCTACACCTTC. This translates into CASSAQAAAFGYTF.

The chain links TRBV18 to TRBJ2-4, with 8 bases aligning to TRBD2. Germline V gives CDR1 KGHSH, CDR2 LQKENI. After removal of 2 bases from V and 3 bases from J, the junction contained 6 bases not matched to a gene. The CDR3 runs 16 residues. CDR3 coding DNA: TGTGCCAGCTCACCAACAGCGGGAGTGGTCAAAAACATTCAGTACTTC. Protein product: CASSPTAGVVKNIQYF.

The chain couples TRBV6-5 to TRBJ1-2; D is unclear. V gave up 7 bases and J gave up 8 bases, with 11 bases separating them. The germline V gene encodes CDR1 MNHEY and CDR2 SVGAGI. The CDR3 totals 11 residues. The CDR3 bases are TGTGCCAGCACTCGGTTGTACGGCTACACCTTC. Its translation: CASTRLYGYTF.

This chain links TRBV7-3 with TRBJ2-3; D may be TRBD1 (5 bases). The germline CDR1 and CDR2 sequences are SGHTA and FQGTGA. The CDR3 consists of 16 residues. V shed 2 bases and J shed 1 base, with 13 bases lying between them. The CDR3 DNA reads TGTGCCAGCAGCTTATGGGGCAGTTTCCGCACAGATACGCAGTATTTT. It is translated as CASSLWGSFRTDTQYF.

The J gene is TRBJ2-1, the V gene TRBV5-6, with 9 bases that match TRBD2. The germline V gene has CDR1 SGHDT and CDR2 YYEEEE. The V gene end was trimmed by 4 bases and the J gene end by 9 bases; junction bases not matched to a gene: 11. There are 15 residues in the CDR3. CDR3 amino acids: CASSIVPSGDPEQFF. The CDR3 region has the DNA TGTGCCAGCAGCATAGTTCCTAGCGGGGACCCTGAGCAGTTCTTC.

The rearrangement joins TRBV4-1 to TRBJ1-2; D call uncertain. V lost 2 bases and J 0 bases, leaving 10 bases between the germline ends. Germline CDR1 MGHRA, CDR2 YSYEKL. The CDR3 contains 15 residues. CDR3 amino acids: CASSQPVRANYGYTF. The DNA of the CDR3 is TGCGCCAGCAGCCAACCCGTGAGGGCTAACTATGGCTACACCTTC.

The rearrangement uses TRBV7-9 and TRBJ1-4; no clear D gene. The CDR3 is 12 amino acids. Trimming removed 5 bases at V and 8 bases at J, with 9 bases between. Germline V gives CDR1 SEHNR, CDR2 FQNEAQ (reference sequence). CDR3 nucleotides: TGTGCCAGCAGCGCGTCGGGGGAAAAACTGTTTTTT. Its protein is CASSASGEKLFF.

This clone was found once. This chain links TRBV15 with TRBJ1-2, with D perhaps matching TRBD1 (5 bases). Germline V lookup: CDR1 LNHNV, CDR2 YYDKDF (reference sequence). The CDR3 totals 14 residues. V gave up 4 bases and J gave up 3 bases, with 12 bases separating them. The CDR3 region is CATSKTTDYYGYTF. CDR3 bases: TGTGCCACCAGCAAGACGACAGACTACTATGGCTACACCTTC.

V and J are TRBV5-6 and TRBJ2-3, with D unclear. Germline-derived CDR1 and CDR2 are SGHDT and YYEEEE. The CDR3 is 12 amino acids. V lost 2 bases and J lost 6, with 7 bases in between. Written as DNA, the CDR3 is TGTGCCAGCAGCTTTAGTTCCGATACGCAGTATTTT. Translating gives CASSFSSDTQYF.

J is TRBJ2-1 and V is TRBV5-1; 10 bases agree with TRBD2. Germline lookup yields CDR1 SGHRS and CDR2 YFSETQ. CDR3 length: 14 residues. With 6 bases clipped from V and 4 bases from J, the junction kept 4 bases outside the gene matches. CDR3: CASNLAGVYNEQFF. The CDR3 region has the DNA TGCGCCAGCAACCTAGCGGGGGTATACAATGAGCAGTTCTTC.

The chain is built from TRBV18 and TRBJ2-5; D perhaps matches TRBD2 (6 bases). The germline CDR1 and CDR2 sequences are KGHSH and LQKENI. The CDR3 spans 13 residues. Trimming removed 4 bases from V and 5 bases from J, with 11 bases in between. Here the CDR3 reads CASSHPSGETQYF. The DNA of the CDR3 is TGTGCCAGCTCACATCCCAGCGGGGAGACCCAGTACTTC. The entire variable domain, with the rest obtained from reference TRBV18 and TRBJ2-5, is as follows: NAGVMQNPRHLVRRRGQEARLRCSPMKGHSHVYWYRQLPEEGLKFMVYLQKENIIDESGMPKERFSAEFPKEGPSILRIQQVVRGDSAAYFCASSHPSGETQYFGPGTRLLVL.

This clone was observed a handful of times. The CDR3 sequence is CATSHYGTDTQYF. The CDR3 DNA reads as TGCGCCACCTCTCACTATGGCACAGATACGCAGTATTTT. The genes are TRBV10-1 and TRBJ2-3, with D unresolved. V dropped 10 bases and J dropped 1 base, with 12 bases sitting between them. This CDR3 spans 13 amino acids. Germline loops: CDR1 WNHNN, CDR2 SYGVQD (reference sequence).

The chain links TRBV7-2 to TRBJ2-5; possible D gene TRBD1, 7 bases. The V gene's germline CDR1 is SGHTA and CDR2 FQGNSA. CDR3 length: 17 amino acids. The V gene lost 2 bases and the J gene lost 6 bases, with 22 bases spanning the gap. CDR3 protein: CASSLREGGQRFQTQYF. In DNA form, the CDR3 reads TGTGCCAGCAGCTTAAGAGAGGGGGGACAGAGGTTCCAGACCCAGTACTTC.

The rearrangement links TRBV5-4 to TRBJ1-4; 10 nucleotides match TRBD1. V gave up 0 bases and J gave up 4 bases; unmatched junction bases: 0. The CDR3 totals 15 residues. CDR1 and CDR2 from the germline V gene are SGHNT and YYREEE (reference sequence). CDR3 sequence (DNA): TGTGCCAGCAGCTTGGGGACAGGGGGTAATGAAAAACTGTTTTTT. Encoded protein: CASSLGTGGNEKLFF.

This chain links TRBV6-6 with TRBJ2-7; 14 positions agree with TRBD2. CDR1 is MNHNY, CDR2 SVGAGI, per germline (reference sequence). CDR3 length equals 16 residues. The V gene end was trimmed by 6 bases and the J gene end by 4 bases; junction bases not matched to a gene: 8. The CDR3 reads CASSHGLAGGQYEQYF. CDR3 DNA sequence: TGTGCCAGCAGCCACGGACTAGCGGGAGGCCAATACGAGCAGTACTTC.